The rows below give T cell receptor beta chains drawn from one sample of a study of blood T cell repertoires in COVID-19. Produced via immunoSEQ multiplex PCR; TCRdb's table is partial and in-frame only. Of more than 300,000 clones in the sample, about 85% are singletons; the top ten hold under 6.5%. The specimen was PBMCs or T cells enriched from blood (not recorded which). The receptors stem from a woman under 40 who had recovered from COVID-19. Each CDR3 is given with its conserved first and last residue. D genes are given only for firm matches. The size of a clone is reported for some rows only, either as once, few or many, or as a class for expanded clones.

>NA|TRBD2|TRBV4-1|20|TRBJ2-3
CASSQDLVPGGAGVTDTQYF
TGCGCCAGCAGCCAAGATCTGGTGCCGGGGGGAGCGGGGGTAACAGATACGCAGTATTTT
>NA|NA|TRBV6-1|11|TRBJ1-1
CASSELLEAFF
TGTGCCAGCAGTGAATTACTAGAAGCTTTCTTT
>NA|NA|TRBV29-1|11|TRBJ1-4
CSVGVFEKLFF
TGCAGCGTAGGGGTCTTTGAAAAACTGTTTTTT
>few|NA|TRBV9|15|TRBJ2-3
CASSPRTTPSNTQYF
TGTGCCAGCAGCCCCCGGACTACCCCCTCGAATACGCAGTATTTT
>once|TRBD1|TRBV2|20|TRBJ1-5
CASSPIRTGLDRYSNQPQHF
TGTGCCAGCAGTCCGATTCGGACAGGTCTGGATAGATATAGCAATCAGCCCCAGCATTTT
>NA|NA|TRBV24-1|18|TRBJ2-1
CATSDSTRHSLTYNEQFF
TGTGCCACCAGTGACAGTACCCGACACTCACTTACCTACAATGAGCAGTTCTTC
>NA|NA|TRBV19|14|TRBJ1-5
CASRTQGSNQPQHF
TGTGCCAGTAGGACCCAGGGGTCCAATCAGCCCCAGCATTTT
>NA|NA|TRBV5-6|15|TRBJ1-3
CASSLPQISGNTIYF
TGTGCCAGCAGCTTGCCACAGATCTCTGGAAACACCATATATTTT
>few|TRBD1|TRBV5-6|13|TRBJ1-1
CASSWQGGTEAFF
TGTGCCAGCAGCTGGCAGGGGGGCACTGAAGCTTTCTTT
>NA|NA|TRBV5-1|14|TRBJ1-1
CASSLSSRGTEAFF
TGCGCCAGCAGCTTAAGCTCTCGTGGCACTGAAGCTTTCTTT
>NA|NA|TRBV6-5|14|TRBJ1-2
CASSPDSNYYGYTF
TGTGCCAGCAGCCCCGACAGCAATTACTATGGCTACACCTTC
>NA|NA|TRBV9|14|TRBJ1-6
CASSVGVGESPLHF
TGTGCCAGCAGCGTAGGGGTCGGGGAATCACCCCTCCACTTT
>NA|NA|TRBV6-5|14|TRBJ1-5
CASNTQGLVQPQHF
TGTGCCAGCAACACCCAGGGGTTGGTTCAGCCCCAGCATTTT
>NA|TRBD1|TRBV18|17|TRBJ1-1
CASSPSPGGRGDTEAFF
TGTGCCAGCTCACCAAGTCCAGGGGGAAGGGGAGACACTGAAGCTTTCTTT
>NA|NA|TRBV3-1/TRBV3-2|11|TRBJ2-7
CASSSSYEQYF
TGTGCCAGCAGTAGCTCCTACGAGCAGTACTTC
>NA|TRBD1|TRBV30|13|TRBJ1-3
CAWDRGPGNTIYF
TGTGCCTGGGACAGGGGTCCAGGAAACACCATATATTTT
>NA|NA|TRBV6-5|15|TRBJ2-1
CASTQDHRSYNEQFF
TGTGCCAGCACCCAGGATCATCGCTCCTACAATGAGCAGTTCTTC
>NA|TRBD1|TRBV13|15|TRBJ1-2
CASSLFQGARDGYTF
TGTGCCAGCAGCTTATTCCAGGGGGCGCGGGATGGCTACACCTTC
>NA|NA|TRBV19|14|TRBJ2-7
CASSIRQGMYEQYF
TGTGCCAGTAGTATTCGGCAGGGGATGTACGAGCAGTACTTC
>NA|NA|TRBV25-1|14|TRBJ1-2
CASSDPSRNYGYTF
TGTGCCAGCAGTGACCCGTCCCGGAACTATGGCTACACCTTC
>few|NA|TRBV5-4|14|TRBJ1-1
CASSLAQVNTEAFF
TGTGCCAGCAGTCTAGCTCAAGTGAACACTGAAGCTTTCTTT
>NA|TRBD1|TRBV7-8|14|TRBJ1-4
CASSVSQGWEKLFF
TGTGCCAGCAGCGTATCACAGGGGTGGGAAAAACTGTTTTTT
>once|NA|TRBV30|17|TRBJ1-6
CAWVSRPRSRRVSPLHF
TGTGCCTGGGTCTCCCGACCCAGATCCCGACGGGTCTCACCCCTCCACTTT
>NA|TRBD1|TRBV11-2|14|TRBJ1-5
CASSMDRGNQPQHF
TGTGCCAGCAGCATGGACAGGGGGAATCAGCCCCAGCATTTT
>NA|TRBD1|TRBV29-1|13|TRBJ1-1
CSVHTGGLLEAFF
TGCAGCGTTCATACAGGGGGTTTACTTGAAGCTTTCTTT
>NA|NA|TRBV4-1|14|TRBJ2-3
CASSQGGLGVSQYF
TGCGCCAGCAGCCAAGGGGGCCTAGGCGTTTCGCAGTATTTT
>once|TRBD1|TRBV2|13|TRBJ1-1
CASSGTDYTEAFF
TGTGCCAGCAGCGGGACAGACTACACTGAAGCTTTCTTT
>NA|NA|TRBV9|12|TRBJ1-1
CASSVAGGGAFF
TGTGCCAGCAGTGTCGCGGGGGGAGGAGCTTTCTTT
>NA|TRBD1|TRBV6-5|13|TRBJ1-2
CASGLGQLYGYTF
TGTGCCAGCGGATTGGGACAGCTTTATGGCTACACCTTC
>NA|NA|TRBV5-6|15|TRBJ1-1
CASSLGAGVNTEAFF
TGTGCCAGCAGCTTGGGGGCAGGGGTGAACACTGAAGCTTTCTTT
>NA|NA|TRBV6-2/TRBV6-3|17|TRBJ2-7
CASSYSGLGQSSYEQYF
TGTGCCAGCAGTTACTCGGGACTGGGACAGAGCTCCTACGAGCAGTACTTC
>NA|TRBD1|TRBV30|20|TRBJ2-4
CAWSVLGQGAFRLAKNIQYF
TGTGCCTGGAGTGTACTCGGGCAGGGGGCTTTCAGGCTAGCCAAAAACATTCAGTACTTC
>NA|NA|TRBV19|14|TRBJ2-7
CASSIRQGMYEQYF
TGTGCCAGTAGTATTCGGCAGGGGATGTACGAGCAGTATTTC
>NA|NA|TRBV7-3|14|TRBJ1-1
CASSSSPGNTEAFF
TGTGCCAGCAGCTCCTCCCCGGGGAACACTGAAGCTTTCTTT
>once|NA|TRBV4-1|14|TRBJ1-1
CASSQDTAGGEAFF
TGCGCCAGCAGCCAAGATACCGCCGGGGGTGAAGCTTTCTTT
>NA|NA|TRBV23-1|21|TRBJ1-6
CASSQTALQFVVRGHNSPLHF
TGCGCCAGCAGTCAAACCGCGTTACAGTTCGTTGTTAGGGGTCATAATTCACCCCTCCACTTT
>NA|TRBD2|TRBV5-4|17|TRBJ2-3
CASSLYQAGGGTDTQYF
TGTGCCAGCAGCTTGTATCAAGCGGGGGGAGGTACAGATACGCAGTATTTT
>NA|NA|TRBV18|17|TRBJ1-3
CASSPTGGLRSGNTIYF
TGTGCCAGCTCACCAACCGGGGGACTTCGCTCTGGAAACACCATATATTTT
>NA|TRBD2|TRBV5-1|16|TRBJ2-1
CASSPRTSGAHNEQFF
TGCGCCAGCAGCCCGAGGACTAGCGGGGCCCACAATGAGCAGTTCTTC
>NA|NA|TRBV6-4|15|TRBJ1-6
CASSDSASYNSPLHF
TGTGCCAGCAGTGACTCGGCCTCCTATAATTCACCCCTCCACTTT
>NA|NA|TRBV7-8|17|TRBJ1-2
CASSLSTGPANNYGYTF
TGTGCCAGCAGCTTATCGACAGGCCCCGCGAATAACTATGGCTACACCTTC
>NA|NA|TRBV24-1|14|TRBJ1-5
CATSAGGGNQPQHF
TGTGCCACCAGTGCTGGGGGCGGCAATCAGCCCCAGCATTTT
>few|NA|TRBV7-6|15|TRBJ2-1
CASSLSQGTYNEQFF
TGTGCCAGCAGCTTAAGTCAGGGCACGTACAATGAGCAGTTCTTC
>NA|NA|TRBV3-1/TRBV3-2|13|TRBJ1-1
CASSNRENTEAFF
TGTGCCAGCAGCAACAGGGAGAACACTGAAGCTTTCTTT
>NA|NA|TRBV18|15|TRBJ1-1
CASSPLRHLNTEAFF
TGTGCCAGCTCACCACTCAGACACCTGAACACTGAAGCTTTCTTT
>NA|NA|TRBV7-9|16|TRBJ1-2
CASLLPPREGNYGYTF
TGTGCCAGCCTCCTTCCTCCCCGGGAGGGTAACTATGGCTACACCTTC